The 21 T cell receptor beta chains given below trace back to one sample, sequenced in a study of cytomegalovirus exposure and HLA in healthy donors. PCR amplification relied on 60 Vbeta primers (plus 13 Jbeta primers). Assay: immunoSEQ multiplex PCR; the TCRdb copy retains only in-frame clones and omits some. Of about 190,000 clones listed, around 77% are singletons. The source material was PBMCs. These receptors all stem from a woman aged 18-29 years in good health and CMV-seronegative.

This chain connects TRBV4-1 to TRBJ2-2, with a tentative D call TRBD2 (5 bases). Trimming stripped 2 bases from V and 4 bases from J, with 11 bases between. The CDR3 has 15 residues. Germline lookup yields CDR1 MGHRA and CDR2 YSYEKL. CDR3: CASSQNSRGTGELFF. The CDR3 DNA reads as TGCGCCAGCAGCCAAAATTCTCGGGGCACCGGGGAGCTGTTTTTT.

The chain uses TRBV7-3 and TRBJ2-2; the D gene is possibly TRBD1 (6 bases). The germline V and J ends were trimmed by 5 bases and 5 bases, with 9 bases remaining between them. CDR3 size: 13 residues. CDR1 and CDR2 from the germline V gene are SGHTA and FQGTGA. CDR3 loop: CASSTQGTGELFF. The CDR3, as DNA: TGTGCCAGCAGCACACAGGGTACCGGGGAGCTGTTTTTT.

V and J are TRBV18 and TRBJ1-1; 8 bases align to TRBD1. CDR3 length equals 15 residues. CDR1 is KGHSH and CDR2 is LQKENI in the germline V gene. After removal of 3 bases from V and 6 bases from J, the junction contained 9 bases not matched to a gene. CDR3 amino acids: CASSPDRVPLAEAFF. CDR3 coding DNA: TGTGCCAGCTCACCGGACAGGGTACCTTTGGCTGAAGCTTTCTTT.

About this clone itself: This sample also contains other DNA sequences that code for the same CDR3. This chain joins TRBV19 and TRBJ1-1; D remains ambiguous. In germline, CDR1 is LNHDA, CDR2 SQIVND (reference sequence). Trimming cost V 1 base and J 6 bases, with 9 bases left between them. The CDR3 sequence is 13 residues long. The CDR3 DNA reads TGTGCCAGTAGTATAGGGTCGGGAGCTGAAGCTTTCTTT. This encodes CASSIGSGAEAFF.

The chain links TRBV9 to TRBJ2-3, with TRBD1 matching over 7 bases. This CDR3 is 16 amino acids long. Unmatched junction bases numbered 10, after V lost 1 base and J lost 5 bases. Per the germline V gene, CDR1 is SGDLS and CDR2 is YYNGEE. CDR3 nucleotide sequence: TGTGCCAGCAGCGTAACCCCCGGGACAGTAGGAGATACGCAGTATTTT. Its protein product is CASSVTPGTVGDTQYF.

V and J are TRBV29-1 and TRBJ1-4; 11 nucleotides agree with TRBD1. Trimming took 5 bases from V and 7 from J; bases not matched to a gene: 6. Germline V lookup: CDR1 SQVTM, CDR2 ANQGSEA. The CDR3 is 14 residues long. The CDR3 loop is CSVLRDRGSEKLFF. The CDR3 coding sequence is TGCAGCGTTCTCCGGGACAGGGGGTCTGAAAAACTGTTTTTT.

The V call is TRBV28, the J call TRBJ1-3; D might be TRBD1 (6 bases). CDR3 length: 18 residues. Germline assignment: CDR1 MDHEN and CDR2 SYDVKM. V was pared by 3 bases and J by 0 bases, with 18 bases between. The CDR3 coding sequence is TGTGCCAGCAGTTTGTCTCAGGGGCTTGCCCTCTCTGGAAACACCATATATTTT. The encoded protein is CASSLSQGLALSGNTIYF.

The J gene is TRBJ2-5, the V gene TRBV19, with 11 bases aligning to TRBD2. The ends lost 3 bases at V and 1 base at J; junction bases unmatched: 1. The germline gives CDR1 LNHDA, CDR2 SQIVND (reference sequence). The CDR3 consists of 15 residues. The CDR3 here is CASSMLAGGQETQYF. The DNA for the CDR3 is TGTGCCAGTAGTATGCTAGCGGGAGGCCAAGAGACCCAGTACTTC.

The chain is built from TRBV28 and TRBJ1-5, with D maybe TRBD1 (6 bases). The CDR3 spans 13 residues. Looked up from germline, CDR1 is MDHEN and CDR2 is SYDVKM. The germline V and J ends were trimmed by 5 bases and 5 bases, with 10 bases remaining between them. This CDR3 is CASSRRQDQPQHF. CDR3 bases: TGTGCCAGCAGTCGACGACAGGATCAGCCCCAGCATTTT.

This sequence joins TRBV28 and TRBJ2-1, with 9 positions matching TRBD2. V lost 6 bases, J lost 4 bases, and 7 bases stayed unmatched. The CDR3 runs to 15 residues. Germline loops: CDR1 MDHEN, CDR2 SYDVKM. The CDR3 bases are TGTGCCAGCAGAGCCGGGACTAGCAATTACAATGAGCAGTTCTTC. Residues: CASRAGTSNYNEQFF.

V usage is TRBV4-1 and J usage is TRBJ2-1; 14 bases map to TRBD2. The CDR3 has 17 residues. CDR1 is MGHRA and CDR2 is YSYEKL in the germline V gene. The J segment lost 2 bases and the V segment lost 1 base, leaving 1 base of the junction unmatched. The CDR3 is CASSQGLAGGPYNEQFF. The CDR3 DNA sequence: TGCGCCAGCAGCCAAGGACTAGCGGGAGGGCCCTACAATGAGCAGTTCTTC.

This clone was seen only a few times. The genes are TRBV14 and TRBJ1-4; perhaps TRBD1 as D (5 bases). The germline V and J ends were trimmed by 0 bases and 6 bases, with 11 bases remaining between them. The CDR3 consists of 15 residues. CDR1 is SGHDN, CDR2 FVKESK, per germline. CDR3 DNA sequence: TGTGCCAGCAGCCAAGATTTCGGGGGGTATGAAAAACTGTTTTTT. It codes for CASSQDFGGYEKLFF.

The CDR3 is CASSPRTASGNTIYF. The CDR3 DNA reads as TGTGCCAGCAGCCCTCGGACAGCCTCTGGAAACACCATATATTTT. The gene calls are TRBV28 and TRBJ1-3; possible D gene TRBD1, 6 bases. The germline CDR1 and CDR2 sequences are MDHEN and SYDVKM. With 6 bases removed from V and 0 bases from J, the gap between germline ends came to 12 bases. The CDR3 totals 15 residues.

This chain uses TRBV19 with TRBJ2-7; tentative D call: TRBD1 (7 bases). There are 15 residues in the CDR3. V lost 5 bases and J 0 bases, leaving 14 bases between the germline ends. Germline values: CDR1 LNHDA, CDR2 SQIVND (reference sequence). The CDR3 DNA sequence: TGTGCCAGTAGTGCCCAGGGGGGCAGCTCCTACGAGCAGTACTTC. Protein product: CASSAQGGSSYEQYF.

CDR3 region: CASRRDYHEQYF. For the CDR3, the DNA is TGCGCCAGCAGAAGGGACTACCACGAGCAGTACTTC. The chain recombines TRBV5-1 with TRBJ2-7, with 7 bases fitting TRBD2. Germline values: CDR1 SGHRS, CDR2 YFSETQ. The CDR3 is made up of 12 amino acids. V lost 5 bases, J lost 5 bases, and 4 bases stayed unmatched.

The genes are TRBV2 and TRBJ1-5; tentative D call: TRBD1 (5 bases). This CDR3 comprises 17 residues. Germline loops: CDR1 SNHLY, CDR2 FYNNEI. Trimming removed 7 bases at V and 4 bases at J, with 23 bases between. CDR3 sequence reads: CASIGGNVPYSNQPQHF. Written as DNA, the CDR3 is TGTGCCAGCATCGGGGGAAATGTCCCATACTCTAATCAGCCCCAGCATTTT.

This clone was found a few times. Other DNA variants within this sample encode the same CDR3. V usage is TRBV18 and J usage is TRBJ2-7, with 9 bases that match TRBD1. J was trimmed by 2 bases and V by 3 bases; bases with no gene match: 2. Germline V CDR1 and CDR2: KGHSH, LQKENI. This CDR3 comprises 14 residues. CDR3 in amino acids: CASSPGQGTYEQYF. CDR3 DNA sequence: TGTGCCAGCTCACCGGGACAGGGAACCTACGAGCAGTACTTC.

CDR3 coding DNA: TGTGCCTGGTATCACCAGGGGGCCACTGAAGCTTTCTTT. It yields the protein CAWYHQGATEAFF. The chain carries TRBV30 and TRBJ1-1, with 8 nucleotides matching TRBD1. Germline V gives CDR1 GTSNPN, CDR2 SVGIG (reference sequence). The CDR3 consists of 13 residues. V lost 5 bases and J lost 4; bases outside the gene matches: 6.

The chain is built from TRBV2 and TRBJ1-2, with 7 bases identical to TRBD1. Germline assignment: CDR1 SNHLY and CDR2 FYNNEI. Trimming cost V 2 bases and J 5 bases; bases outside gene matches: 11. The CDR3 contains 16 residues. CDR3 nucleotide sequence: TGTGCCAGCAGTGAAATTGGGACAGCCGACTTTTATGGCTACACCTTC. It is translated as CASSEIGTADFYGYTF.

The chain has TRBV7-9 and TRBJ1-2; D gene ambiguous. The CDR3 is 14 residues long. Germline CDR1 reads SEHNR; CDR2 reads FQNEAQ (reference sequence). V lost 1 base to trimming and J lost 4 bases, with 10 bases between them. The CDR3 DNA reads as TGTGCCAGCAGCTTAGACTCCTACGGCTATGGCTACACCTTC. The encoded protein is CASSLDSYGYGYTF.

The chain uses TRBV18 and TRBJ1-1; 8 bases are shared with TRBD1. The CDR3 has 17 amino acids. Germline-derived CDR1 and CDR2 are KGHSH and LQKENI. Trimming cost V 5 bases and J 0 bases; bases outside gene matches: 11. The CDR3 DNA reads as TGTGCCAGCTCATCAAGGCTCGCGGGACAGGTGAACACTGAAGCTTTCTTT. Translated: CASSSRLAGQVNTEAFF.